This T cell receptor beta chain was documented in a study of vaccination and CD4 T cells after COVID-19. For this clonotype: What it recognizes is unknown.

CDR1 and CDR2 from the germline V gene are MNHNS and SASEGT. The CDR3 consists of 14 residues. Trimming took 6 bases from V and 3 from J, leaving 11 bases between them. Treatment described: roughly ten-day PBMC culture with coronavirus spike peptide pools or control peptides (ViraFEST assay). The Oncomine TCR Beta short-read assay was applied to DNA of cultured CD4+ T cells. TCRdb independently ran MiXCR on the PCR reads; one entry per CDR3 protein. The repertoire has around 11,000 distinct CDR3 sequences, 69% of them found once; the top ten carry over 9%. Sequenced material: CD4+ T cells from blood, cultured in vitro. This TCR came from a human donor who had recovered from COVID-19. The V and J genes are TRBV6-1 and TRBJ2-2; the D is unclear. CDR3 region: CASRPRVDTGELFF. CDR3 sequence (DNA): TGTGCCAGCAGACCACGCGTGGACACCGGGGAGCTGTTTTTT.